Below, one T cell receptor beta chain is given with its context. Its antigen is currently unknown. Sequence at one end of the junction differs from germline and may be a read error. cDNA libraries of TCR beta carried unique molecular identifiers. TCRdb analysed the PCR reads with MiXCR anew, one entry per CDR3 protein. The sample lists hundreds of thousands of distinct CDR3 sequences; 30% were seen once. CDR1 and CDR2 (germline): SSHAT, FNYEAQ (reference sequence). The CDR3 has 15 amino acids. The sample comes from a study of post-analysis software for immune sequencing data. Study-wide results and limits: In patients, 4 to 6 TRBV segments were more frequent than in controls, with TRBV5-6, TRBV5-1 and TRBV20-1 among them.

V gene TRBV7-7 combines with J gene TRBJ2-7, with 8 bases fitting TRBD1. This TCR was recovered from a girl under 18 with multiple sclerosis. Sequencing used blood. The CDR3 DNA reads as TGTGCTAGCAGTCCCGACAGGGGACTTATCCACGAGCAGTACTTC. Amino acids: CASSPDRGLIHEQYF.